The present entry profiles one T cell receptor (beta chain) with its context. Antigen unknown. This record comes from a study of PD-L1 blockade in urothelial cancer. Study-level background: After treatment start, blood was analyzed at 3 weeks (second dose) and at 6 weeks. Study outcomes and limitations: Below-median pretreatment blood TCR clonality predicted better survival.

Documented time point: peripheral blood 6 weeks after treatment start. Germline values: CDR1 LNHDA, CDR2 SQIVND (reference sequence). This CDR3 region has 15 residues. V gave up 10 bases and J gave up 1 base, with 19 bases separating them. Assay used: immunoSEQ multiplex PCR; TCRdb lists only in-frame clones, some missing. The table lists about 41,000 clones, about 88% of them singletons. The chain links TRBV19 to TRBJ1-2; the D gene is possibly TRBD1 (5 bases). This TCR was recovered from a man aged 65-85 years with urothelial cancer. The sequencing used PBMCs, collected around atezolizumab (anti-PD-L1) treatment. Written as DNA, the CDR3 is TGTGCCACCACGGGGGGGACCCCCTTTAACTATGGCTACACCTTC. This encodes CATTGGTPFNYGYTF. The full variable domain, with the rest looked up from reference TRBV19 and TRBJ1-2, is DGGITQSPKYLFRKEGQNVTLSCEQNLNHDAMYWYRQDPGQGLRLIYYSQIVNDFQKGDIAEGYSVSREKKESFPLTVTSAQKNPTAFYLCATTGGTPFNYGYTFGSGTRLTVV.